The TCR beta chain under discussion was sequenced for a study of a mutant IDH1 vaccine in newly diagnosed glioma. Study information: Vaccines were begun 4-6 weeks after radiotherapy alone, or with temozolomide cycles.

Using immunoSEQ multiplex PCR, the repertoire was profiled, and TCRdb retains in-frame clones only, with some absent. The sample records roughly 25,000 clones, about 81% being singletons. The study's findings and limits: Altogether, 80% to 95% of patients exhibited vaccine-induced immune responses.

This CDR3 has 13 residues. V was trimmed by 8 bases and J by 0 bases, leaving 8 bases between them. Germline V gene data show CDR1 as LNHDA and CDR2 as SQIVND (reference sequence). The time point: week 47, end of study. In every dose of vaccine, 300 ug of mutant IDH1 20-mer peptide was given alongside topical imiquimod. This clone has just a few counts. Antigen: not known. The chain combines TRBV19 with TRBJ1-5; unclear D gene. The source was PBMCs, collected from a glioma patient whose treatment included an IDH1 peptide vaccine. This receptor was taken from a man aged 35 to 55 with glioma. Some clones in this sample may be carry-over from other donors' samples. The CDR3 region is CASAVYSNQPQHF. Here the CDR3 DNA reads TGTGCCAGTGCCGTTTATAGCAATCAGCCCCAGCATTTT.